This T cell receptor beta chain emerged from a study of blood T cells in healthy people across ages. Overall study findings and caveats: Using unsorted PBMCs precluded a conclusive naive versus antigen-experienced comparison.

The second PCR ran roughly 6 to 12 cycles with a sample-barcoded 5' primer and J-beta primers. TCRdb called the 5' RACE reads again in MiXCR, with one record for every CDR3 protein. The sample records roughly 1,500,000 distinct CDR3 sequences, roughly 45% being singletons. The trim removed 6 bases at V and 6 bases at J, leaving 11 bases unmatched. Germline CDR1 and CDR2: SGHTA and FQGNSA. The CDR3 spans 16 residues. This clonotype appeared a few times. Its target is not known. The TCR was taken from a woman under 30 in good health. This chain uses TRBV7-2 with TRBJ1-2, with 12 bases identical to TRBD1. The specimen sequenced was blood. The CDR3, as DNA: TGTGCCAGCAGGCCGGGGGGGACAGGGGGCGAGGATGGCTACACCTTC. It specifies CASRPGGTGGEDGYTF.